These 10 T cell receptor beta chains share one sample of origin, sequenced in a study of T cell changes during pregnancy in multiple sclerosis. Repertoires were generated with immunoSEQ multiplex PCR, while TCRdb's copy carries only in-frame clones and drops some. Among tens of thousands of clones, around four fifths were seen once, and the ten largest hold around 0.65%. The source was CD4+ T cells from peripheral blood mononuclear cells, collected before pregnancy. These receptors were obtained from a female donor with multiple sclerosis, enrolled in a pregnancy study.

This chain uses TRBV6-6 with TRBJ1-1; TRBD1 matches 7 bases. Unmatched junction bases numbered 4, after V lost 6 bases and J lost 0 bases. In germline, CDR1 is MNHNY, CDR2 SVGAGI (reference sequence). The CDR3 length is 14 residues. The CDR3 spells CASRQQGLNTEAFF. The CDR3 DNA follows: TGTGCCAGCAGGCAACAGGGGCTGAACACTGAAGCTTTCTTT.

The chain combines TRBV18 with TRBJ1-1; a weak D match, TRBD1 (6 bases). The CDR3 extends over 13 amino acids. Trimming took off 2 bases at V and 7 bases at J, with 11 bases between the two ends. Per germline, CDR1 KGHSH and CDR2 LQKENI. The CDR3 DNA sequence: TGTGCCAGCTCACCAGACCCAGGGGTTGAAGCTTTCTTT. Translated: CASSPDPGVEAFF.

The chain has TRBV19 and TRBJ1-1, with TRBD1 as a possible D gene (6 bases). The CDR3 runs 14 residues. The germline CDR1 and CDR2 sequences are LNHDA and SQIVND (reference sequence). V was cut by 2 bases and J by 9 bases, with 16 bases left in between. DNA for the CDR3: TGTGCCAGTAGTATACCGGACCGGGGGGGCCAAGCTTTCTTT. Translating it yields CASSIPDRGGQAFF.

This clone has a single count. CDR3 sequence: CASSPTRPLAADYEQYF. The CDR3 DNA sequence: TGTGCCAGCTCACCGACCCGACCACTAGCAGCCGACTACGAGCAGTACTTC. The genes are TRBV18 and TRBJ2-7, with a tentative D call TRBD2 (6 bases). CDR3 length: 17 amino acids. CDR1 and CDR2 from the germline V gene are KGHSH and LQKENI. Between the trimmed V and J ends, which lost 3 bases and 3 bases, there was a span of 21 bases.

The chain uses TRBV30 and TRBJ2-7; D call uncertain. Trimming left V 3 bases short and J 2 bases short, with 11 bases between. CDR3 length equals 13 residues. Germline assignment: CDR1 GTSNPN and CDR2 SVGIG (reference sequence). CDR3 coding DNA: TGTGCCTGGAGGGCAGACAATCCCTACGAGCAGTACTTC. Translated, it gives CAWRADNPYEQYF.

The chain uses TRBV27 and TRBJ2-7, with D perhaps matching TRBD1 (6 bases). The V and J ends lost 6 bases and 0 bases respectively, with 18 bases between them. Germline CDR1 reads MNHEY; CDR2 reads SMNVEV (reference sequence). CDR3 size: 16 residues. CDR3 sequence (DNA): TGTGCCAGCAGCCCGAAACCGGACAGCATCTCCTACGAGCAGTACTTC. Its translation is CASSPKPDSISYEQYF.

In its sample, this clone was seen once. The V gene is TRBV6-1, the J gene TRBJ1-3, with 7 positions matching TRBD1. The CDR3 loop spans 14 amino acids. CDR1 MNHNS and CDR2 SASEGT come from the germline V gene. V was clipped by 7 bases and J by 2 bases; unmatched bases: 5. CDR3 sequence reads: CASIKGATGNTIYF. The CDR3 DNA is TGTGCCAGCATCAAGGGGGCGACTGGAAACACCATATATTTT.

The table lists this clone with a count of one. Here the CDR3 reads CASSIDPVLGGTLVWAKNIQYF. The CDR3 DNA follows: TGTGCCAGTAGTATAGACCCGGTTTTGGGTGGTACGCTAGTGTGGGCCAAAAACATTCAGTACTTC. The chain recombines TRBV19 with TRBJ2-4; D ambiguous. The germline V gene has CDR1 LNHDA and CDR2 SQIVND (reference sequence). V was pared by 0 bases and J by 1 base, with 28 bases between. CDR3 length: 22 residues.

The chain recombines TRBV6-5 with TRBJ2-7; 7 nucleotides line up with TRBD1. This CDR3 has 15 amino acids. V lost 0 bases to trimming and J lost 3 bases; unmatched junction nucleotides: 5. Germline V CDR1 and CDR2: MNHEY, SVGAGI. The CDR3 region is CASSYSYRQGYEQYF. The CDR3 nucleotides are TGTGCCAGCAGTTACTCGTATAGACAGGGCTACGAGCAGTACTTC.

The J gene is TRBJ2-2, the V gene TRBV5-5, with D maybe TRBD1 (6 bases). This CDR3 is 15 amino acids long. Trimming took 4 bases from V and 6 from J, leaving 16 bases between them. Germline V gene sequence: CDR1 SGHKS, CDR2 YYEKEE (reference sequence). The CDR3 protein is CASSPQGSFSGELFF. DNA of the CDR3: TGTGCCAGCAGCCCGCAGGGGAGTTTTTCCGGGGAGCTGTTTTTT.